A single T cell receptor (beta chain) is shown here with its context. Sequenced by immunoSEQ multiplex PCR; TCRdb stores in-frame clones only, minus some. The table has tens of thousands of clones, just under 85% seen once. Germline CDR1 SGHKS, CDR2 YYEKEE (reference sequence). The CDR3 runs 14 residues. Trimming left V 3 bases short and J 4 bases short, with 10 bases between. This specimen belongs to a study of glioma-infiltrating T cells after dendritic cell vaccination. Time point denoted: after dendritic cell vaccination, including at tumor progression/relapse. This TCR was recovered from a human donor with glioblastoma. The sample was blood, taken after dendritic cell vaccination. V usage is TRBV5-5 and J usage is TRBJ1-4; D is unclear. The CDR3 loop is CASSWSRNNEKLFF. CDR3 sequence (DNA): TGTGCCAGCAGCTGGAGCCGGAATAATGAAAAACTGTTTTTT.